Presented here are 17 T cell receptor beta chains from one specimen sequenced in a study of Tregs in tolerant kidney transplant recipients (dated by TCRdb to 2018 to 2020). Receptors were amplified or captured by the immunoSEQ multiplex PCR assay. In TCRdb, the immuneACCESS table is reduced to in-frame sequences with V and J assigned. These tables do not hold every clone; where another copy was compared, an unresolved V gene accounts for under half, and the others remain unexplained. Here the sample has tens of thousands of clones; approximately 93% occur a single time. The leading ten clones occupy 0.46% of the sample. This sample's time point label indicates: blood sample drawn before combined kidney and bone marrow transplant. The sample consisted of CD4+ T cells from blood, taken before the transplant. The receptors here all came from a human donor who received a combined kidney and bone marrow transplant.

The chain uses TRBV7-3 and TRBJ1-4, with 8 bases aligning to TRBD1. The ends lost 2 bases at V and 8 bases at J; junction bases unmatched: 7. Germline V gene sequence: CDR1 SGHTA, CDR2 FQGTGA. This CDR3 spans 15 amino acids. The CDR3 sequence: CASSLGGRGPEKLFF. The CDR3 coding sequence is TGTGCCAGCAGCTTAGGTGGCAGGGGGCCCGAAAAACTGTTTTTT.

For the CDR3, the DNA is TGTGCCAGCAGCTTGGAAGCCTCCTTCTATGGCTACACCTTC. Translation gives CASSLEASFYGYTF. The chain links TRBV5-4 to TRBJ1-2; D unclear. The length of the CDR3 is 14 residues. CDR1 is SGHNT and CDR2 is YYREEE in the germline V gene (reference sequence). V shed 0 bases and J shed 4 bases, with 10 bases lying between them.

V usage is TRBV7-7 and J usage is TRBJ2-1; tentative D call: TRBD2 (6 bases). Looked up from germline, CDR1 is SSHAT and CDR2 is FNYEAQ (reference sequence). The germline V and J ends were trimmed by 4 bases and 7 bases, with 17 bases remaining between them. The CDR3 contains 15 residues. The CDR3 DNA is TGTGCCAGCAGCTCAACGCCGAGACTAGGTAATGAGCAGTTCTTC. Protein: CASSSTPRLGNEQFF. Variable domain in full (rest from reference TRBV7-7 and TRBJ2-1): GAGVSQSPRYKVTKRGQDVTLRCDPISSHATLYWYQQALGQGPEFLTYFNYEAQPDKSGLPSDRFSAERPEGSISTLTIQRTEQRDSAMYRCASSSTPRLGNEQFFGPGTRLTVL.

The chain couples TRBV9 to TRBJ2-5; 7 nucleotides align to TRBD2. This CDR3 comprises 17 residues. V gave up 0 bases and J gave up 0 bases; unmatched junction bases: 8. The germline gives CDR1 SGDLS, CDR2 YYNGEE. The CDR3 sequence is CASSVGGGSPYQETQYF. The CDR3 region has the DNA TGTGCCAGCAGCGTAGGGGGGGGAAGTCCCTACCAAGAGACCCAGTACTTC.

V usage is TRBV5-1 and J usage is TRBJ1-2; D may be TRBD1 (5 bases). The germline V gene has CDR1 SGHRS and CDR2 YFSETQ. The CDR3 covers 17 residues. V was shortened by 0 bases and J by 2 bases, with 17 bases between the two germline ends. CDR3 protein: CASSLDQGALDNYGYTF. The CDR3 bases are TGCGCCAGCAGCTTGGACCAGGGCGCCCTTGACAACTATGGCTACACCTTC.

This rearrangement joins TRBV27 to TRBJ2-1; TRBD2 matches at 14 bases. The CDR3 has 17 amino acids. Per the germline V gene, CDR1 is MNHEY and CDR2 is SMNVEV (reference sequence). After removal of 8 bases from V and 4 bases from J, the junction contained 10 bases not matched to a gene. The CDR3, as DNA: TGTGCCAGCGGGAGACTAGCGGGAGGGACGAGATACAATGAGCAGTTCTTC. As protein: CASGRLAGGTRYNEQFF.

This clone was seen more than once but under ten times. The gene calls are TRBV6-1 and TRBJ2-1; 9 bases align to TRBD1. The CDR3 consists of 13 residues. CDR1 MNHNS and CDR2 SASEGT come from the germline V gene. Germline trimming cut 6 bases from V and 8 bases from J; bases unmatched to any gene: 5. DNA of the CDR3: TGTGCCAGCAGGGGGACAGGGTTTGATGAGCAGTTCTTC. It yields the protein CASRGTGFDEQFF.

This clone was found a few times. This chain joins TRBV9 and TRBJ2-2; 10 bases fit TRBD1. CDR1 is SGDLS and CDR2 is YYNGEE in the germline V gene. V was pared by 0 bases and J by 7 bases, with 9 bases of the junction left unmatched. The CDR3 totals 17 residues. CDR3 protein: CASSVVYGTGVNGELFF. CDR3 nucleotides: TGTGCCAGCAGCGTAGTTTATGGGACAGGGGTTAACGGGGAGCTGTTTTTT.

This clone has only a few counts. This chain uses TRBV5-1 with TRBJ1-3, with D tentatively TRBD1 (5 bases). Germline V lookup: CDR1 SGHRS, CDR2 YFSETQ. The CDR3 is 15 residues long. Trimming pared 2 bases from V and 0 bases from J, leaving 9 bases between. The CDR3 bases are TGCGCCAGCAGCTTAGGGGTATCCTCTGGAAACACCATATATTTT. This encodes CASSLGVSSGNTIYF.

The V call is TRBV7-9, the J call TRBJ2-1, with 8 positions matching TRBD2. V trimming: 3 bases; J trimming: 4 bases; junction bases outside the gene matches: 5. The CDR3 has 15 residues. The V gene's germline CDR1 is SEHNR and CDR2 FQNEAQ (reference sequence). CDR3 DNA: TGTGCCAGCAGCTTCCGAAGCGGGGGTTACAATGAGCAGTTCTTC. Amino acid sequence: CASSFRSGGYNEQFF.

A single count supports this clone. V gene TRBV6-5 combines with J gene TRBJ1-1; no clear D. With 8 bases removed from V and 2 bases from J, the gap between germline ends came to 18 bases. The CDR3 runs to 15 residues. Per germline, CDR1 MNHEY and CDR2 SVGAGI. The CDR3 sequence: CASLSTSRGNTEAFF. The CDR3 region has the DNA TGTGCCAGCCTATCTACAAGTCGGGGAAACACTGAAGCTTTCTTT.

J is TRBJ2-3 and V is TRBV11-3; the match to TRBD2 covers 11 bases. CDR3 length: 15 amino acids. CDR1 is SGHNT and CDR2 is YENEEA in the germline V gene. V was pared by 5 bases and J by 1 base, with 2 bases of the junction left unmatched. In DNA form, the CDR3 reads TGTGCCAGCAGCGGGGGACTAGCGGGCACAGATACGCAGTATTTT. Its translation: CASSGGLAGTDTQYF.

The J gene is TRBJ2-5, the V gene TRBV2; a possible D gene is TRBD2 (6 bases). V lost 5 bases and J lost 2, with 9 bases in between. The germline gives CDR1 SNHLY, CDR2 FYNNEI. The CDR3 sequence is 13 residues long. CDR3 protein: CASSRDLQETQYF. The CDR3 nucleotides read TGTGCCAGCAGTCGGGACTTACAAGAGACCCAGTACTTC.

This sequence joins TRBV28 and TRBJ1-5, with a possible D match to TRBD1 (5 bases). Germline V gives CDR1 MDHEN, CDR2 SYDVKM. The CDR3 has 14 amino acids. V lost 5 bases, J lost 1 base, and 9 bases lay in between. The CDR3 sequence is CASSPQGSNQPQHF. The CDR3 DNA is TGTGCCAGCAGTCCGCAGGGAAGCAATCAGCCCCAGCATTTT.

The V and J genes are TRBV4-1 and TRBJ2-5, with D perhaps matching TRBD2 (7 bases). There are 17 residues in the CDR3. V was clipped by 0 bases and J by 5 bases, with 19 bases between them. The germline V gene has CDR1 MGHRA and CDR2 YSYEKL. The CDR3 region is CASSQEGGGGLGETQYF. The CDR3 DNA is TGCGCCAGCAGCCAAGAAGGAGGGGGGGGGCTTGGTGAGACCCAGTACTTC.

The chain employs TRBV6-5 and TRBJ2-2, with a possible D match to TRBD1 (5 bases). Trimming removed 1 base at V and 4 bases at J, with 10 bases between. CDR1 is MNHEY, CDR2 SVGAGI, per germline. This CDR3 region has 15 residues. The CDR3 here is CASSYLGVGTGELFF. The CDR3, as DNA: TGTGCCAGCAGTTACTTAGGGGTTGGCACCGGGGAGCTGTTTTTT.

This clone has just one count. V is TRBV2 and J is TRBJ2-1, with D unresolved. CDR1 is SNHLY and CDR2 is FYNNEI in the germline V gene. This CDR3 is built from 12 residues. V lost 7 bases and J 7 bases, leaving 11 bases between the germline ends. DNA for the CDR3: TGTGCCAGCAAATCACTACGAAATGAGCAGTTCTTC. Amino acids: CASKSLRNEQFF.